These T cell receptor beta chains were read from a single sample in a study of CD8+CD57+ T cells in acquired aplastic anemia. TCRdb re-called the reads through MiXCR, storing one row per CDR3 protein. The table records roughly 180,000 distinct CDR3 sequences, nearly 65% of them present only once. The sample comprised sorted CD4+, CD8+, or CD8+CD57+ T cells (not recorded which) from PBMCs. All receptors derive from a human donor with aplastic anemia. CDR3s include the opening cysteine and the closing phenylalanine or tryptophan. The D gene is left open where the match is weak. Where a row states a size, it is once, few, many or the class of an expanded clone; other rows omit it.

V	size	J	D	CDR3	DNA
TRBV6-1	few	TRBJ1-6	.	CASSLIQGNSPLHF	TGTGCCAGCAGCTTAATCCAGGGTAATTCTCCCCTCCACTTT
TRBV7-9	few	TRBJ2-3	TRBD1	CASSTDRGTDTQYF	TGTGCCAGCAGCACCGACAGGGGGACAGATACGCAGTATTTT
TRBV5-6	.	TRBJ2-6	.	CASSLLKTF	TGTGCCAGCAGCTTGCTCAAGACTTTC
TRBV27	.	TRBJ1-2	.	CASSLGGIDYGYTF	TGTGCCAGCAGTTTAGGGGGTATCGACTATGGCTACACCTTC
TRBV9	many	TRBJ2-3	.	CASSPLTASSTDTQYF	TGTGCCAGCAGCCCTTTGACCGCGAGCAGCACAGATACGCAGTATTTT
TRBV2	.	TRBJ2-2	TRBD1	CASRKSGGLTGGTGELFF	TGTGCCAGCAGAAAATCAGGTGGACTCACAGGGGGCACCGGGGAGCTGTTTTTT
TRBV4-3	.	TRBJ2-7	.	CASSQDAASSYEQYF	TGCGCCAGCAGCCAAGATGCCGCTAGCTCCTACGAGCAGTACTTC
TRBV20-1	.	TRBJ1-2	TRBD1	CSARQQGGYYGYTF	TGCAGTGCTAGACAACAGGGGGGATACTATGGCTACACCTTC
TRBV29-1	few	TRBJ2-7	.	CSVMSGSYEQYF	TGCAGCGTCATGTCTGGCTCCTACGAGCAGTACTTC
TRBV15	.	TRBJ2-1	TRBD2	CATSRGRGGTNNEQFF	TGTGCCACCAGCAGAGGGCGGGGGGGTACTAACAATGAGCAGTTCTTC
TRBV12-3/TRBV12-4	.	TRBJ2-7	.	CASSQFGSHYEQYF	TGTGCCAGCAGCCAATTCGGGTCGCACTACGAGCAGTACTTC
TRBV27	.	TRBJ2-3	TRBD2	CASSSLSGGRGDTQYF	TGTGCCAGCAGTTCGCTGTCGGGGGGGCGAGGAGATACGCAGTATTTT
TRBV5-5	.	TRBJ1-4	.	CASSLALRSANEKLFF	TGTGCCAGCAGCTTGGCCCTAAGGTCAGCTAATGAAAAACTGTTTTTT
TRBV5-5	.	TRBJ2-4	.	CASTQEGIAKNIQYF	TGTGCCAGCACCCAAGAGGGTATAGCCAAAAACATTCAGTACTTC
TRBV2	.	TRBJ1-5	.	CASSGGEFNQPQHF	TGTGCCAGCAGTGGGGGGGAATTCAATCAGCCCCAGCATTTT